Presented here are 22 T cell receptor beta chains from one specimen sequenced in a study of blood T cell repertoires in COVID-19. Sequencing used immunoSEQ multiplex PCR; TCRdb keeps in-frame clones, though not all of them. This table has 250,000 to 350,000 clones, 70% to 90% appearing once. The sample comprised PBMCs or T cells enriched from blood (not recorded which). These receptors were taken from a woman between 18 and 29 years old who had recovered from COVID-19.

V and J are TRBV28 and TRBJ1-5, with 8 bases fitting TRBD1. The germline CDR1 and CDR2 sequences are MDHEN and SYDVKM. V was clipped by 5 bases and J by 6 bases; unmatched bases: 12. The CDR3 is 16 amino acids. The CDR3 loop is CASSRTWTGSGQPQHF. The CDR3 nucleotides are TGTGCCAGCAGTCGAACCTGGACAGGGTCGGGTCAGCCCCAGCATTTT.

V and J are TRBV29-1 and TRBJ2-1; 7 bases match TRBD1. J was trimmed by 4 bases and V by 6 bases; bases with no gene match: 24. The CDR3 covers 19 residues. Germline V lookup: CDR1 SQVTM, CDR2 ANQGSEA. This CDR3 reads CSVQSVGTAHLEEYNEQFF. The CDR3 DNA sequence: TGCAGCGTCCAAAGCGTCGGGACAGCTCATCTCGAAGAATACAATGAGCAGTTCTTC.

The genes are TRBV30 and TRBJ1-1, with D perhaps TRBD1 (5 bases). The germline gives CDR1 GTSNPN, CDR2 SVGIG (reference sequence). There are 14 residues in the CDR3. V was pared by 0 bases and J by 7 bases, with 15 bases between. CDR3 in DNA: TGTGCCTGGAGTGTAGGACCGGGGGAGGTTGAAGCTTTCTTT. It yields the protein CAWSVGPGEVEAFF.

This clone was found once. The chain has TRBV6-6 and TRBJ1-3; D perhaps matches TRBD1 (6 bases). V was cut by 6 bases and J by 2 bases, with 14 bases left in between. CDR3 length: 15 residues. From germline, CDR1 is MNHNY and CDR2 SVGAGI (reference sequence). CDR3 sequence reads: CASRSTGTTGNTIYF. CDR3 DNA sequence: TGTGCCAGCAGATCTACCGGGACAACTGGAAACACCATATATTTT.

The V and J genes are TRBV2 and TRBJ2-1, with a tentative D call TRBD1 (6 bases). Germline V gives CDR1 SNHLY, CDR2 FYNNEI. The ends were cut back, 3 bases at V and 5 bases at J, with 11 bases in the middle. The length of the CDR3 is 14 residues. The CDR3 nucleotides are TGTGCCAGCAGTGAGGACCCAGGGGACAATGAGCAGTTCTTC. Translated: CASSEDPGDNEQFF.

The J gene is TRBJ1-2, the V gene TRBV30; 8 bases map to TRBD1. The CDR3 covers 14 residues. The germline V gene encodes CDR1 GTSNPN and CDR2 SVGIG (reference sequence). V shed 3 bases and J 3 bases; nucleotides not matched to a gene: 6. CDR3 bases: TGTGCCTGGAGGGACAGGGAATTTGACTATGGCTACACCTTC. This gives the protein CAWRDREFDYGYTF.

The genes are TRBV4-1 and TRBJ2-7; no definite D call. This CDR3 has 14 amino acids. Germline CDR1 is MGHRA and CDR2 is YSYEKL. The germline V and J ends were trimmed by 3 bases and 0 bases, with 9 bases remaining between them. CDR3 nucleotide sequence: TGCGCCAGCAGCCAGTCCAGAAGCTCCTACGAGCAGTACTTC. Translation gives CASSQSRSSYEQYF.

The CDR3 sequence is CAWSYTGGTEAFF. The CDR3 bases are TGTGCCTGGAGTTATACAGGGGGCACTGAAGCTTTCTTT. The chain carries TRBV30 and TRBJ1-1, with 8 bases matching TRBD1. This CDR3 has 13 amino acids. Germline V CDR1 and CDR2: GTSNPN, SVGIG (reference sequence). The V gene end was trimmed by 2 bases and the J gene end by 4 bases; junction bases not matched to a gene: 3.

Only a few counts were recorded for this clone. The rearrangement links TRBV4-1 to TRBJ1-5, with 7 nucleotides matching TRBD1. The junction had 12 bases not matched to a gene; V was cut back by 4 bases and J by 0 bases. The CDR3 has 18 amino acids. Germline loops: CDR1 MGHRA, CDR2 YSYEKL. The CDR3 region has the DNA TGCGCCAGCAGCCCATCAACAGGGGCTCCATATAGCAATCAGCCCCAGCATTTT. This translates into CASSPSTGAPYSNQPQHF.

This clone has just one count. The rearrangement links TRBV2 to TRBJ2-7; 8 bases line up with TRBD1. After removal of 6 bases from V and 3 bases from J, the junction contained 4 bases not matched to a gene. CDR1 and CDR2 (germline): SNHLY, FYNNEI. The CDR3 has 13 amino acids. The chain's CDR3 is CASRMGQVYEQYF. CDR3 coding DNA: TGTGCCAGCAGAATGGGACAGGTCTACGAGCAGTACTTC.

The chain carries TRBV24-1 and TRBJ2-7; D ambiguous. Germline V gene lookup returns CDR1 KGHDR and CDR2 SFDVKD. The CDR3 sequence is 13 residues long. V lost 8 bases to trimming and J lost 0 bases, with 10 bases between them. CDR3 in DNA: TGTGCCACCATGGAAGCGAACTCCTACGAGCAGTACTTC. Translation: CATMEANSYEQYF.

This chain joins TRBV9 and TRBJ1-3, with no clear D. Between the trimmed V and J ends, which lost 2 bases and 4 bases, there was a span of 10 bases. The CDR3 length is 14 residues. CDR1 is SGDLS and CDR2 is YYNGEE in the germline V gene. Here the CDR3 reads CASSVGIEGNTIYF. For the CDR3, the DNA is TGTGCCAGCAGCGTCGGTATTGAGGGAAACACCATATATTTT.

This clone was counted between two and nine times. J is TRBJ1-1 and V is TRBV4-2; 9 bases agree with TRBD1. The ends lost 1 base at V and 7 bases at J; junction bases unmatched: 4. Germline lookup yields CDR1 LGHNA and CDR2 YNFKEQ. The CDR3 sequence is 14 residues long. The CDR3 region has the DNA TGTGCCAGCAGCCAAGGGTACAGGGGGCTTGAAGCTTTCTTT. It yields the protein CASSQGYRGLEAFF.

The genes are TRBV5-4 and TRBJ1-5, with 7 bases fitting TRBD1. The CDR3 loop spans 16 amino acids. Germline CDR1 and CDR2: SGHNT and YYREEE (reference sequence). J lost 2 bases, V lost 0 bases, and 5 bases had no gene match. The CDR3 sequence: CASSLGGTAGNQPQHF. The CDR3 DNA reads TGTGCCAGCAGCTTGGGTGGGACAGCGGGCAATCAGCCCCAGCATTTT.

The chain uses TRBV27 and TRBJ2-3; weak D call: TRBD1 (6 bases). Germline-derived CDR1 and CDR2 are MNHEY and SMNVEV (reference sequence). Between the trimmed V and J ends, which lost 5 bases and 0 bases, there was a span of 15 bases. CDR3 length: 16 residues. CDR3 in amino acids: CASSLDRTGSTDTQYF. Written as DNA, the CDR3 is TGTGCCAGCAGTCTCGACAGGACCGGTAGCACAGATACGCAGTATTTT.

This clone was seen more than once but under ten times. The chain is built from TRBV11-1 and TRBJ2-7; 9 nucleotides match TRBD1. The CDR3 contains 15 residues. V trimming: 1 base; J trimming: 3 bases; junction bases outside the gene matches: 4. Germline V gene sequence: CDR1 SGHAT, CDR2 FQDESV (reference sequence). The CDR3 spells CASSLGQGVYYEQYF. The CDR3 bases are TGTGCCAGCAGCTTAGGACAGGGGGTTTACTACGAGCAGTACTTC.

The genes are TRBV18 and TRBJ2-7; 8 bases align to TRBD1. The CDR3 is made up of 13 amino acids. Germline loops: CDR1 KGHSH, CDR2 LQKENI. V gave up 4 bases and J gave up 3 bases; unmatched junction bases: 2. The CDR3 region has the DNA TGTGCCAGCTCACGGACAGGGAGCTACGAGCAGTACTTC. As protein: CASSRTGSYEQYF.

V usage is TRBV7-2 and J usage is TRBJ2-6; D is unresolved. The V gene's germline CDR1 is SGHTA and CDR2 FQGNSA. V lost 4 bases to trimming and J lost 0 bases, with 7 bases between them. The CDR3 consists of 15 residues. The CDR3 protein is CASSSKISGANVLTF. CDR3 nucleotide sequence: TGTGCCAGCAGCTCCAAAATCTCTGGGGCCAACGTCCTGACTTTC.

The CDR3 DNA sequence: TGCGCCAGCAGCTTGGTTGGGACAGACTATGGCTACACCTTC. This sequence encodes CASSLVGTDYGYTF. V gene TRBV5-1 combines with J gene TRBJ1-2; 7 positions agree with TRBD1. This CDR3 has 14 amino acids. V gave up 0 bases and J gave up 3 bases; unmatched junction bases: 2. CDR1 and CDR2 (germline): SGHRS, YFSETQ.

This chain joins TRBV27 and TRBJ2-7; 13 nucleotides match TRBD2. Germline CDR1 and CDR2: MNHEY and SMNVEV (reference sequence). V trimming: 6 bases; J trimming: 2 bases; junction bases outside the gene matches: 4. This CDR3 has 15 amino acids. The CDR3: CASSLGTSGAYEQYF. The DNA for the CDR3 is TGTGCCAGCAGCCTTGGGACTAGCGGGGCCTACGAGCAGTACTTC.

The chain recombines TRBV18 with TRBJ1-2; 8 bases fit TRBD1. Trimming cost V 3 bases and J 4 bases; bases outside gene matches: 1. The CDR3 length is 13 residues. Germline V gene sequence: CDR1 KGHSH, CDR2 LQKENI. CDR3 sequence: CASSPDRAYGYTF. The DNA for the CDR3 is TGTGCCAGCTCACCGGACAGGGCCTATGGCTACACCTTC.

The chain carries TRBV24-1 and TRBJ2-1, with 10 positions matching TRBD2. Germline V gene data show CDR1 as KGHDR and CDR2 as SFDVKD. The CDR3 has 15 residues. The trim removed 5 bases at V and 8 bases at J, leaving 8 bases unmatched. Written as DNA, the CDR3 is TGTGCCACCAGTGCCCCTACTAGCGGGGCCGATGAGCAGTTCTTC. Amino acids: CATSAPTSGADEQFF.